The 9 T cell receptor beta chains given below trace back to one sample, sequenced in a study of T cell responses to AZD1222 COVID-19 vaccine (dated by TCRdb to the early 2020s). The time point label on this specimen signifies: about 28 days (+/-7) after the second vaccine dose. Libraries were built with the immunoSEQ multiplex PCR assay. Held by TCRdb, this immuneACCESS table contains in-frame sequences only and omits some clones. Under half of the omission traces to an unresolved V gene where checked; the cause of the rest is unknown. Present in this sample are tens of thousands of clones, 80% to 90% of which were seen just once. The ten largest clones represent 6.5% of the sample. The sequenced sample was peripheral blood, obtained 28 days after the second AZD1222 dose. These receptors were collected from an adult who received the AZD1222 COVID-19 vaccine.

The chain carries TRBV5-8 and TRBJ1-1, with 7 bases aligning to TRBD1. V was clipped by 0 bases and J by 3 bases; unmatched bases: 5. The V gene's germline CDR1 is SGHTS and CDR2 YDEGEE. The CDR3 contains 15 residues. CDR3 residues: CASSLEGQSHTEAFF. The CDR3 coding sequence is TGTGCCAGCAGCTTGGAGGGACAGTCTCACACTGAAGCTTTCTTT.

This clone was counted once. The V and J genes are TRBV7-8 and TRBJ2-3; the D gene is possibly TRBD1 (5 bases). CDR3 size: 16 residues. CDR1 SGHVS and CDR2 FQNEAQ come from the germline V gene. The V gene lost 2 bases and the J gene lost 5 bases, with 17 bases spanning the gap. CDR3 bases: TGTGCCAGCAGCTTAACTCCCGGCTCAGGGTTAGATACGCAGTATTTT. Its translation: CASSLTPGSGLDTQYF.

The J gene is TRBJ2-5, the V gene TRBV6-5; 8 bases line up with TRBD2. The germline V gene has CDR1 MNHEY and CDR2 SVGAGI. The CDR3 runs 15 residues. The ends lost 7 bases at V and 4 bases at J; junction bases unmatched: 11. The CDR3 sequence is CASTTGLGAGETQYF. In DNA, the CDR3 is TGTGCCAGCACCACGGGACTAGGGGCCGGAGAGACCCAGTACTTC.

This chain links TRBV5-1 with TRBJ1-3, with D possibly matching TRBD1 (5 bases). The length of the CDR3 is 14 residues. CDR1 and CDR2 (germline): SGHRS, YFSETQ. The germline V and J ends were trimmed by 4 bases and 2 bases, with 10 bases remaining between them. The CDR3 bases are TGCGCCAGCAGCCCAGGGACTGCTGGAAACACCATATATTTT. It is translated as CASSPGTAGNTIYF.

The table lists this clone with a few counts. The chain uses TRBV10-2 and TRBJ1-6; TRBD1 aligns across 8 bases. Germline values: CDR1 WSHSY, CDR2 SAAADI. V was clipped by 5 bases and J by 7 bases; unmatched bases: 10. There are 16 residues in the CDR3. CDR3 DNA: TGCGCCAGCAGTAAAAGCCAGGGGGCGACCAATTCACCCCTCCACTTT. Amino acid sequence: CASSKSQGATNSPLHF.

V is TRBV27 and J is TRBJ2-1; D may be TRBD2 (6 bases). Germline V gene lookup returns CDR1 MNHEY and CDR2 SMNVEV (reference sequence). There are 14 residues in the CDR3. V lost 6 bases and J 5 bases, leaving 14 bases between the germline ends. CDR3: CASRKGGVNNEQFF. DNA for the CDR3: TGTGCCAGCAGGAAAGGAGGGGTCAACAATGAGCAGTTCTTC.

The J gene is TRBJ2-5, the V gene TRBV12-3 or TRBV12-4, with D perhaps matching TRBD1 (6 bases). Trimming took 5 bases from V and 5 from J, leaving 12 bases between them. The CDR3 totals 13 residues. The CDR3: CASSEQGVETQYF. The DNA of the CDR3 is TGTGCCAGCAGTGAACAGGGTGTGGAGACCCAGTACTTC.

This clone was seen a single time. The chain carries TRBV15 and TRBJ2-3; TRBD1 is a possible D gene (6 bases). Trimming cost V 2 bases and J 4 bases, with 19 bases left between them. From germline, CDR1 is LNHNV and CDR2 YYDKDF (reference sequence). The CDR3 length is 17 residues. The CDR3 region is CATSRQVIGGGADTQYF. DNA of the CDR3: TGTGCCACCAGCAGACAAGTAATTGGGGGCGGCGCAGATACGCAGTATTTT.

CDR3 coding DNA: TGCGCCAGCAGCTCGATGGACGGTCTTTGGGAGACCCAGTACTTC. Its protein product is CASSSMDGLWETQYF. J is TRBJ2-5 and V is TRBV5-1; D gene unclear. CDR3 length: 15 residues. Germline V lookup: CDR1 SGHRS, CDR2 YFSETQ. Trimming removed 3 bases at V and 5 bases at J, with 17 bases between.